The 25 T cell receptor beta chains below come from one sample, sequenced in a study of blood T cell repertoires in COVID-19. TCRdb keeps only in-frame clones here, not all; method: immunoSEQ multiplex PCR. Of roughly 16,000 clones listed, roughly 89% are singletons. The sequencing sample was made of peripheral blood. The receptors stem from a woman older than 75 with COVID-19, enrolled during active disease.

This chain links TRBV3-1 (or the pseudogene TRBV3-2) with TRBJ2-1; possibly TRBD2 for D (6 bases). The V and J ends lost 11 bases and 10 bases respectively, with 18 bases between them. CDR1 LGHDT and CDR2 YNNKEL come from the germline V gene (reference sequence). The CDR3 extends over 12 amino acids. CDR3 loop: CASGTYPGEQFF. CDR3 sequence (DNA): TGTGCCTCGGGGACTTACCCCGGGGAGCAGTTCTTC.

This clone showed up just once. The chain employs TRBV7-6 and TRBJ2-7; D gene unclear. The germline gives CDR1 SGHVS, CDR2 FNYEAQ. The CDR3 spans 13 residues. Trimming stripped 2 bases from V and 6 bases from J, with 11 bases between. The CDR3 spells CASSLTDWSEQYF. The CDR3 coding sequence is TGTGCCAGCAGCTTAACCGATTGGAGCGAGCAGTACTTC.

The chain employs TRBV5-1 and TRBJ1-1; TRBD1 might be the D (5 bases). Trimming pared 0 bases from V and 5 bases from J, leaving 17 bases between. Germline values: CDR1 SGHRS, CDR2 YFSETQ. This CDR3 is 16 amino acids long. This CDR3 is CASSLGVGVPRTEAFF. CDR3 sequence (DNA): TGCGCCAGCAGCTTGGGTGTAGGGGTCCCGCGGACTGAAGCTTTCTTT.

V usage is TRBV7-2 and J usage is TRBJ1-3, with D possibly TRBD1 on 6 matching bases. The CDR3 has 18 residues. Trimming removed 2 bases from V and 0 bases from J, with 17 bases in between. Germline assignment: CDR1 SGHTA and CDR2 FQGNSA. In DNA, the CDR3 is TGTGCCAGCAGCTTACGTGGGGGAAGGGGGGGCTCTGGAAACACCATATATTTT. Its protein is CASSLRGGRGGSGNTIYF.

This sequence joins TRBV10-1 and TRBJ1-5; 7 bases fit TRBD1. The germline CDR1 and CDR2 sequences are WNHNN and SYGVQD (reference sequence). The CDR3 sequence is 16 residues long. V shed 4 bases, J shed 3 bases, and the junction held 9 bases outside the gene matches. In nucleotides, the CDR3 is TGCGCCAGCAGTGGGACAGGACAAAGTTTCAATCAGCCCCAGCATTTT. It encodes CASSGTGQSFNQPQHF.

The chain employs TRBV7-9 and TRBJ2-6; D perhaps matches TRBD1 (6 bases). V was clipped by 5 bases and J by 4 bases, with 15 bases between them. Germline CDR1 reads SEHNR; CDR2 reads FQNEAQ (reference sequence). The CDR3 has 16 amino acids. The CDR3 DNA is TGTGCCAGCAGCGAGTCCACAGGGTCGGGGGCCAACGTCCTGACTTTC. Translating it yields CASSESTGSGANVLTF.

The chain joins TRBV9 to TRBJ2-1; 10 bases are shared with TRBD2. The germline gives CDR1 SGDLS, CDR2 YYNGEE. The V and J ends lost 3 bases and 4 bases, in that order; junction bases with no gene match: 16. The CDR3 sequence is 19 residues long. This CDR3 is CASSDGPASGRVPYNEQFF. The CDR3 DNA sequence: TGTGCCAGCAGCGACGGCCCGGCGAGCGGGAGGGTACCTTACAATGAGCAGTTCTTC.

The gene calls are TRBV15 and TRBJ1-5; 10 positions match TRBD1. The CDR3 covers 16 residues. In germline, CDR1 is LNHNV, CDR2 YYDKDF (reference sequence). Losses at the gene ends were 1 base for V and 3 bases for J; bases not matched to a gene: 3. The CDR3 is CATSRGDRGNNQPQHF. DNA for the CDR3: TGTGCCACCAGCAGAGGGGACAGGGGTAACAATCAGCCCCAGCATTTT.

The chain couples TRBV4-2 to TRBJ2-2, with D possibly TRBD2 on 5 matching bases. The V end was cut by 1 base, the J end by 0 bases, with 9 bases between. CDR1 is LGHNA and CDR2 is YNFKEQ in the germline V gene. This CDR3 is built from 16 residues. CDR3 nucleotide sequence: TGTGCCAGCAGCCAAGGGACTGTAGCGAACACCGGGGAGCTGTTTTTT. Its translation: CASSQGTVANTGELFF.

The rearrangement joins TRBV7-3 to TRBJ2-1, with 8 bases that match TRBD2. After removal of 4 bases from V and 10 bases from J, the junction contained 6 bases not matched to a gene. The CDR3 sequence is 13 residues long. Per germline, CDR1 SGHTA and CDR2 FQGTGA. For the CDR3, the DNA is TGTGCCAGCAGCTCGCCTACTAGCGGCGAGCAGTTCTTC. Protein sequence: CASSSPTSGEQFF.

The rearrangement links TRBV5-1 to TRBJ1-3; D might be TRBD1 (6 bases). This CDR3 contains 17 residues. In germline, CDR1 is SGHRS, CDR2 YFSETQ. V shed 1 base and J shed 1 base, with 15 bases lying between them. This chain's CDR3 is CASSLWGGAESGNTIYF. In DNA, the CDR3 is TGCGCCAGCAGCTTGTGGGGGGGCGCAGAGTCTGGAAACACCATATATTTT.

This rearrangement joins TRBV4-3 to TRBJ1-6; 7 bases agree with TRBD1. The CDR3 length is 16 residues. Per germline, CDR1 LGHNA and CDR2 YSLEER. Germline trimming cut 5 bases from V and 5 bases from J; bases unmatched to any gene: 9. For the CDR3, the DNA is TGCGCCAGCAGCGTCGAGGGGGCAGCCAATAATTCACCCCTCCACTTT. It is translated as CASSVEGAANNSPLHF.

The chain links TRBV6-2 or TRBV6-3 to TRBJ2-7; the D gene is possibly TRBD1 (6 bases). This CDR3 has 15 amino acids. Per germline, CDR1 MNHEY and CDR2 SVGEGT. V lost 6 bases and J 0 bases, leaving 15 bases between the germline ends. CDR3 DNA sequence: TGTGCCAGCAGCGGCAGGGGACAAAGCTCCTACGAGCAGTACTTC. Its protein product is CASSGRGQSSYEQYF.

The CDR3 spells CASSDGTSGGLEQYF. CDR3 sequence (DNA): TGTGCCAGCAGTGATGGGACTAGCGGGGGCCTGGAGCAGTACTTC. The chain recombines TRBV2 with TRBJ2-7, with 14 nucleotides matching TRBD2. The V and J ends lost 3 bases and 7 bases, in that order; junction bases with no gene match: 5. This CDR3 contains 15 residues. CDR1 is SNHLY, CDR2 FYNNEI, per germline.

This clone appeared once. This chain links TRBV7-3 with TRBJ2-5; D perhaps matches TRBD2 (5 bases). The CDR3 contains 14 residues. V was clipped by 2 bases and J by 7 bases, with 14 bases between them. Germline V CDR1 and CDR2: SGHTA, FQGTGA. CDR3 sequence: CASSLEGRSGTQYF. CDR3 nucleotide sequence: TGTGCCAGCAGCTTAGAAGGGAGATCTGGGACCCAGTACTTC.

This rearrangement joins TRBV10-3 to TRBJ2-7; D ambiguous. This CDR3 has 11 residues. Germline V gene data show CDR1 as ENHRY and CDR2 as SYGVKD. The V end was cut by 8 bases, the J end by 2 bases, with 7 bases between. DNA for the CDR3: TGTGCCATCGGGCAAACCTACGAGCAGTACTTC. This sequence encodes CAIGQTYEQYF.

The genes are TRBV5-1 and TRBJ2-3; possible D gene TRBD1, 5 bases. V was shortened by 3 bases and J by 2 bases, with 13 bases between the two germline ends. CDR1 is SGHRS and CDR2 is YFSETQ in the germline V gene. The CDR3 has 15 amino acids. The DNA of the CDR3 is TGCGCCAGCAGCTGGATCAGGGCTCACACAGATACGCAGTATTTT. It codes for CASSWIRAHTDTQYF.

About this clone: A junction boundary mismatches the germline segment, possibly from a read error. The J gene is TRBJ2-7, the V gene TRBV7-9, with D maybe TRBD1 (5 bases). This CDR3 contains 12 residues. Germline assignment: CDR1 SEHNR and CDR2 FQNEAQ (reference sequence). CDR3 DNA sequence: TGTGCCAGCAGCCCCCTGGACACGACGCCGCACTTC. Translating it yields CASSPLDTTPHF.

This clone was observed a handful of times. This chain uses TRBV4-3 with TRBJ1-6; 8 bases map to TRBD1. This CDR3 comprises 18 residues. Germline V gives CDR1 LGHNA, CDR2 YSLEER. Trimming cost V 0 bases and J 5 bases; bases outside gene matches: 9. DNA of the CDR3: TGCGCCAGCAGCCAAGAGAGGCAGGGGGCCGGGAATAATTCACCCCTCCACTTT. Amino acid sequence: CASSQERQGAGNNSPLHF.

This clone was seen once. This rearrangement joins TRBV3-1 (or the pseudogene TRBV3-2) to TRBJ2-5; 10 bases are shared with TRBD2. Germline V CDR1 and CDR2: LGHDT, YNNKEL (reference sequence). This CDR3 has 16 amino acids. Trimming took 0 bases from V and 5 from J; bases not matched to a gene: 6. The CDR3 nucleotides are TGTGCCAGCAGCCAAGATCTGAGCGGGGGGGCGGAGACCCAGTACTTC. Protein sequence: CASSQDLSGGAETQYF.

This clone is large. V and J are TRBV6-6 and TRBJ1-2; 8 bases map to TRBD1. Germline CDR1 is MNHNY and CDR2 is SVGAGI (reference sequence). V gave up 7 bases and J gave up 8 bases; unmatched junction bases: 6. The CDR3 extends over 12 amino acids. In nucleotides, the CDR3 is TGTGCCAGCACCTCGGACAGGGACGGCTACACCTTC. It is translated as CASTSDRDGYTF.

The chain carries TRBV7-9 and TRBJ2-1; TRBD2 aligns across 9 bases. The CDR3 has 16 residues. From germline, CDR1 is SEHNR and CDR2 FQNEAQ (reference sequence). The V segment lost 4 bases and the J segment 7 bases; nucleotides outside the gene matches: 11. Here the CDR3 DNA reads TGTGCCAGCAGCTCAAGGGCGACTAGCGGCTCGAATGAGCAGTTCTTC. This translates into CASSSRATSGSNEQFF.

This chain uses TRBV5-4 with TRBJ1-2, with TRBD1 identical over 7 bases. Trimming removed 4 bases from V and 5 bases from J; junction bases left unmatched: 11. Germline CDR1 and CDR2: SGHNT and YYREEE (reference sequence). The CDR3 totals 15 residues. DNA of the CDR3: TGTGCCAGCAGCCTTCCCGACAGGGCGGGGTATGGCTACACCTTC. Protein product: CASSLPDRAGYGYTF.

By share, this clone counts as medium-sized. This rearrangement joins TRBV4-3 to TRBJ1-6; D is uncertain. The CDR3 has 15 amino acids. The V end was cut by 1 base, the J end by 0 bases, with 4 bases between. Germline-derived CDR1 and CDR2 are LGHNA and YSLEER. The CDR3, as DNA: TGCGCCAGCAGCCAAGCGGTCTCCTATAATTCACCCCTCCACTTT. It codes for CASSQAVSYNSPLHF.

This chain joins TRBV10-3 and TRBJ1-1, with D unresolved. Germline V CDR1 and CDR2: ENHRY, SYGVKD. V was trimmed by 11 bases and J by 0 bases, leaving 19 bases between them. The length of the CDR3 is 15 residues. CDR3: CAAGVGLGMNTEAFF. CDR3 bases: TGTGCCGCCGGGGTGGGCCTGGGGATGAACACTGAAGCTTTCTTT.